Below, one T cell receptor beta chain is given with its context. Its target is unknown. The data were produced by immunoSEQ multiplex PCR, yet TCRdb's version contains in-frame clones alone and is incomplete. Among approximately 160,000 clones, around 92% were seen once, and the ten largest hold 9% to 12%. The V gene end was trimmed by 5 bases and the J gene end by 6 bases; junction bases not matched to a gene: 7. CDR3 size: 15 residues. Germline lookup yields CDR1 KGHSH and CDR2 LQKENI. While the first cohort had 650 to 850 subjects, the donors belonged to the separate validation cohort of 100 to 150 subjects. These data originate in a study of cytomegalovirus exposure and HLA in healthy donors. General study findings and limits: Investigators reported some 150 TCR beta chains as tied to cytomegalovirus. Both high specificity and high sensitivity reportedly marked the classifier's diagnosis of cytomegalovirus status.

This TCR was recovered from a woman between 18 and 29 years old in good health and CMV-seropositive. The sample consisted of PBMCs. The chain has TRBV18 and TRBJ2-1; 10 nucleotides line up with TRBD2. DNA of the CDR3: TGTGCCAGCTCAACGCCTAGCGGGAGTTTCAATGAGCAGTTCTTC. Amino acids: CASSTPSGSFNEQFF.